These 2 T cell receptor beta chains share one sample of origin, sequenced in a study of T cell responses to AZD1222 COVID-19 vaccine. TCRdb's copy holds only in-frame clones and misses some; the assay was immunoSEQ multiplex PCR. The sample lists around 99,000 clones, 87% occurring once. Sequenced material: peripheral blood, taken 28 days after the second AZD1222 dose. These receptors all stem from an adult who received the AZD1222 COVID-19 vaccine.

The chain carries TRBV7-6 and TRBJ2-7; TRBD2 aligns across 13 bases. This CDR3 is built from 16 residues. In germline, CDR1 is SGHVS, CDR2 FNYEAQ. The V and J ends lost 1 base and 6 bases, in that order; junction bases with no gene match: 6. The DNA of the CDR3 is TGTGCCAGCAGCTTAGGCTCAGGACTAGCGGGAGCCGAGCAGTACTTC. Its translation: CASSLGSGLAGAEQYF.

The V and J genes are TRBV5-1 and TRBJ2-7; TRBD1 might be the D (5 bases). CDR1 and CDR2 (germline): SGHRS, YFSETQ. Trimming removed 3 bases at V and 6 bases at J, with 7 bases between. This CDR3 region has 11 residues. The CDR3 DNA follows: TGCGCCAGCAGCTCTAGGGGCGAGCAGTACTTC. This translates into CASSSRGEQYF.